The rows below give T cell receptor beta chains drawn from one sample of a study of blood T cell repertoires in COVID-19. TCRdb keeps only in-frame clones here, not all; method: immunoSEQ multiplex PCR. The sample carries around 99,000 clones, about 79% recorded once. The sequencing input was peripheral blood. These receptors all stem from a woman older than 75 with active or convalescent COVID-19. Each CDR3 is given with its conserved first and last residue. D genes are given only for firm matches. Clone size, where shown, is once, few, many, or a class for clones that have expanded.

j_call d_call v_call clone_size cdr3_nt cdr3_aa
TRBJ2-1 TRBD2 TRBV11-3 - TGTGCCAGCAGCCCCGGCGGGACTAGCGGTTACAATGAGCAGTTCTTC CASSPGGTSGYNEQFF
TRBJ2-4 - TRBV27 once TGTGCCAGCAGTGCACTTTTCGCTGGGAGCGCGCCGAGACACATTCAGTACTTC CASSALFAGSAPRHIQYF
TRBJ1-1 - TRBV5-8 - TGTGCCAGCAGCTTATCTAGGAACACTGAAGCTTTCTTT CASSLSRNTEAFF
TRBJ2-5 TRBD2 TRBV7-3 - TGTGCCAGCAGCTTAACAAACAGCGGGGGAGAGACCCAGTACTTC CASSLTNSGGETQYF
TRBJ1-3 TRBD1 TRBV30 - TGTGCCTGGAGCCGGACAGGACTCTCTGGAAACACCATATATTTT CAWSRTGLSGNTIYF
TRBJ2-5 TRBD2 TRBV9 - TGTGCCAGCAGCGGTAGCGGGAGGGGGGAGACCCAGTACTTC CASSGSGRGETQYF
TRBJ1-5 - TRBV6-6 once TGTGCCAGCAGTTACTATCCCGTTCAGCCCCAGCATTTT CASSYYPVQPQHF
TRBJ2-3 - TRBV4-2 - TGTGCCAGCAGCCAAGCCCACACAGATACGCAGTATTTT CASSQAHTDTQYF
TRBJ2-2 TRBD2 TRBV7-9 - TGTGCCAGCAGCCTTAGCGGGAGCGGCACCGGGGAGCTGTTTTTT CASSLSGSGTGELFF
TRBJ1-1 TRBD1 TRBV6-5 once TGTGCCAGCAGTTACAGGGGACAGGGGGCTCCTGAAGCTTTCTTT CASSYRGQGAPEAFF
TRBJ1-4 TRBD1 TRBV7-3 - TGTGCCAGCAGCTTAGATGAGACAGGGAAACTGTTTTTT CASSLDETGKLFF
TRBJ2-5 TRBD2 TRBV11-2 - TGTGCCAGCAGCGCCCGACTAGCGGGAGGAAAAGAGACCCAGTACTTC CASSARLAGGKETQYF
TRBJ2-1 - TRBV3-1/TRBV3-2 - TGTGCCAGCAGCCAAGAACTGCTAGTTCGTACCGACAATGAGCAGTTCTTC CASSQELLVRTDNEQFF
TRBJ1-1 - TRBV7-9 - TGTGCCAGCAGCTCATTCTGGCCGAACACTGAAGCTTTCTTT CASSSFWPNTEAFF
TRBJ2-2 - TRBV30 few TGTGCCTGGAGCGGCGGCGGGGAGCTGTTTTTT CAWSGGGELFF
TRBJ2-1 - TRBV19 - TGTGCCAGTAGGCTCGACAGGCACAATGAGCAGTTCTTC CASRLDRHNEQFF
TRBJ1-6 - TRBV5-6 - TGTGCCAGCAGCTTGGAATGGAGGGAGAATTCACCCCTCCACTTT CASSLEWRENSPLHF
TRBJ2-3 TRBD1 TRBV5-1 - TGCGCCAGCAGCTTGGGGGACAGGGTAACAGATACGCAGTATTTT CASSLGDRVTDTQYF
TRBJ2-2 - TRBV7-3 once TGTGCCAGCAGCTTTCGAGGATTTAGCACCGGGGAGCTGTTTTTT CASSFRGFSTGELFF
TRBJ2-7 TRBD2 TRBV20-1 - TGCAGTGCTAGTTCCGGGACTAGCGTTGGCGGGGAGCAGTACTTC CSASSGTSVGGEQYF
TRBJ2-7 - TRBV7-9 - TGTGCCAGCAGCTTAGGTGCGGGCGGATACTACGAGCAGTACTTC CASSLGAGGYYEQYF
TRBJ2-7 TRBD2 TRBV5-1 - TGCGCCAGCAGCCCCGAGGCGGGAGTTTTCTACGAGCAGTACTTC CASSPEAGVFYEQYF
TRBJ2-1 TRBD1 TRBV5-6 - TGTGCCAGCAGCTGGGCCGGGACAGGGACGATCGATGAGCAGTTCTTC CASSWAGTGTIDEQFF
TRBJ2-2 - TRBV9 - TGTGCCAGACCTAATCTCAGGGTTACCCGTCCTACGAACACCGGGGAGCTGTTTTTT CARPNLRVTRPTNTGELFF
TRBJ2-2 TRBD2 TRBV7-9 - TGTGCCAGCAGGCGAGGTGTAGCGGGTGACACCGGGGAGCTGTTTTTT CASRRGVAGDTGELFF
TRBJ1-3 - TRBV18 - TGTGCCAGCTCACCATATGACCCAGGACTTAGAAACACCATATATTTT CASSPYDPGLRNTIYF
TRBJ2-5 - TRBV15 - TGTGCCACCAGCAGAGAGTCCGGGAACAGCTGGACCCAGTACTTC CATSRESGNSWTQYF
TRBJ1-5 TRBD1 TRBV7-8 - TGTGCCAGCAGCTTCGACCGGACAGGGGGCCAGCCCCAGCATTTT CASSFDRTGGQPQHF
TRBJ1-1 - TRBV1 - TGCACCAGCAGTCAAGGTCGTAAGGGACAGGGAAGTTCTGAAGCTTTCTTT CTSSQGRKGQGSSEAFF
TRBJ2-2 - TRBV5-1 - TGCGCCAGCAGCTTTAGGAGACAGTCCCCCGGGGAGCTGTTTTTT CASSFRRQSPGELFF
TRBJ2-2 TRBD1 TRBV5-1 - TGCGCCAGCAGCTTGGGGACAGGGTGGATTAGCACCGGGGAGCTGTTTTTT CASSLGTGWISTGELFF
TRBJ1-4 TRBD1 TRBV18 - TGTGCCAGCTCCCGACAGGGGGTTGGGGAAAAACTGTTTTTT CASSRQGVGEKLFF
TRBJ1-4 - TRBV10-3 once TGTGCCATCAGTGTCAGTGCAACTAATGAAAAACTGTTTTTT CAISVSATNEKLFF